This T cell receptor (beta chain) was found in a study of cytomegalovirus exposure and HLA in healthy donors. The study's findings and limits: The study listed under 200 cytomegalovirus-associated TCR beta chains.

The CDR3 is made up of 15 amino acids. Germline V gene sequence: CDR1 SGHTA, CDR2 FQGNSA. Trimming shortened V by 1 base and J by 6 bases, and 15 bases separated the two germline ends. In the case of this clone: Its specificity is unknown.

This PCR relied on a set of 60 Vbeta primers and 13 Jbeta primers. As originally analysed: An analysis that came later counted some 85 million unique TCR beta chains, 9 million to 12 million shared. The data were produced by immunoSEQ multiplex PCR, yet TCRdb's version contains in-frame clones alone and is incomplete. V, J and clone size derive from that table, while D and trimming were established from the DNA sequence. The sample lists about 130,000 clones; 78% were seen once. This receptor was identified in a man aged 30 to 39 in good health and CMV-seropositive. The sequenced material came from PBMCs. This chain links TRBV7-2 with TRBJ1-2; perhaps TRBD1 as D (5 bases). The CDR3 sequence: CASSLVSGGEDGYTF. The CDR3 region has the DNA TGTGCCAGCAGCTTAGTTTCCGGGGGAGAGGATGGCTACACCTTC.